This TCR beta chain was captured in a study of somatic mutations in cytotoxic T cells in rheumatoid arthritis. Study-level findings and limits: Clonality measured in CD8+ T cells did not differ significantly between rheumatoid arthritis patients and age-matched healthy controls.

Clones were sequenced by immunoSEQ multiplex PCR, and TCRdb holds only the in-frame ones, with some missing. The repertoire holds 6,500 to 7,500 clones, with around 87% as singletons. Concerning this clone: Its antigen is currently unknown.

Germline V gives CDR1 SGDLS, CDR2 YYNGEE. This CDR3 contains 15 residues. The ends were cut back, 4 bases at V and 0 bases at J, with 11 bases in the middle. Input material: CD8+ T cells sorted from blood. The clonotype originates from a man aged 40-49 years with rheumatoid arthritis. The gene calls are TRBV9 and TRBJ2-1; possibly TRBD2 for D (5 bases). The DNA for the CDR3 is TGTGCCAGCAGCCCCTGGGAGAGCTCCTACAATGAGCAGTTCTTC. Translation gives CASSPWESSYNEQFF.